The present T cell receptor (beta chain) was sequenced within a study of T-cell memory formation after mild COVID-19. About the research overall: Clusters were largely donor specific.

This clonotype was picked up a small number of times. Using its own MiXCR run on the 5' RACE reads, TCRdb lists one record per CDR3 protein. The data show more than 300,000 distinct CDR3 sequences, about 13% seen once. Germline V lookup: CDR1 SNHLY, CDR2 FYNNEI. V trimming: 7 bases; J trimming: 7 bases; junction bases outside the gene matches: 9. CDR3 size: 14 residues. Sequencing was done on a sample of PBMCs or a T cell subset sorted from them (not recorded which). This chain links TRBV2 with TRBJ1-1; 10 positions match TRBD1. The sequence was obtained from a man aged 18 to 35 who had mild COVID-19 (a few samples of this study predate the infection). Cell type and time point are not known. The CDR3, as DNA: TGTGCCAGCATTAGTGACAGGGGGCTAGGTGAAGCTTTCTTT. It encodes CASISDRGLGEAFF.